The T cell receptor (beta chain) described here comes from a study of prognosis after radiotherapy for stage I lung cancer. Study-level background: The approximately 13 male and over five female patients were aged about 50 to 90, median roughly 79 years. The study gave no patient concurrent therapy with stereotactic body radiotherapy. General study results and limits: Tumor-specific status of the expanded TCR clones was not determined in the analysis.

Amplification of the TCR beta CDR3 (from genomic DNA) was done by two-round multiplex PCR. Amplification during the initial PCR round employed primers specific to each TRBV and TRBJ gene. TCRdb itself ran the multiplex PCR reads through MiXCR, one entry per CDR3 protein. The data hold some 38,000 distinct CDR3 sequences, with less than 25% observed a single time. In germline, CDR1 is SGHRS, CDR2 YFSETQ. The CDR3 runs to 15 residues. The trim removed 4 bases at V and 8 bases at J, leaving 6 bases unmatched. Points on this clonotype: The antigen is not known.

Here the sequenced sample was PBMCs, taken before or after stereotactic body radiation therapy (not recorded which). The source is a donor at least 50 years old with non-small cell lung cancer. The chain carries TRBV5-1 and TRBJ2-4; TRBD2 agrees at 13 bases. Here the CDR3 reads CASSPLGTSGDIQYF. The CDR3 bases are TGCGCCAGCAGCCCCCTAGGGACTAGCGGGGACATTCAGTACTTC.